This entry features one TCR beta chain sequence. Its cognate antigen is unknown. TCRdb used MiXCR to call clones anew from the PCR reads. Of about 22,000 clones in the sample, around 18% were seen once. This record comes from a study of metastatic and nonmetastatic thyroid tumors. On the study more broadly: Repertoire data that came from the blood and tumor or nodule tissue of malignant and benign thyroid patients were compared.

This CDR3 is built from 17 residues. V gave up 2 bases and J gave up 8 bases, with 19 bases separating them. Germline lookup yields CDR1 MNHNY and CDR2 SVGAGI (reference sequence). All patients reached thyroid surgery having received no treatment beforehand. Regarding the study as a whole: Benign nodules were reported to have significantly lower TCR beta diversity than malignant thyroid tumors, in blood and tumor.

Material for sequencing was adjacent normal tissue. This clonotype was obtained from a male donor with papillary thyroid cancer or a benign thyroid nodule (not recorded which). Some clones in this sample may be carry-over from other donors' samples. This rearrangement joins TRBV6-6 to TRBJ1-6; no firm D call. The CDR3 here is CASSYGLGQFTDSPLHF. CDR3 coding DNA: TGTGCCAGCAGTTACGGACTCGGTCAGTTCACTGATTCACCCCTCCACTTT.